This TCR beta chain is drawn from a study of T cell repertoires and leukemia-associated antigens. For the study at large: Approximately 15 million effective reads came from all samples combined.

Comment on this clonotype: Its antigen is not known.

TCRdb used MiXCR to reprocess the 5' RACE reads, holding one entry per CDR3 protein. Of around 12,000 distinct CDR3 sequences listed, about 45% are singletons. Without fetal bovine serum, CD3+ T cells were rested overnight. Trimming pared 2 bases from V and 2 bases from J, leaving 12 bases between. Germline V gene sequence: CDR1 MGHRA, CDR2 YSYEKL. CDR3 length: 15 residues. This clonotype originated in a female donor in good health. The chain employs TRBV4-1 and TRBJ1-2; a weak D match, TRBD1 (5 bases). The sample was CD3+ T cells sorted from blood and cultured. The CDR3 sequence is CASSQQFEGNYGYTF. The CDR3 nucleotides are TGCGCCAGCAGCCAACAGTTCGAGGGGAACTATGGCTACACCTTC.